This T cell receptor (beta chain) was found in a study of T cell responses to AZD1222 COVID-19 vaccine. With respect to this clone: Antigen unknown.

General study points: In all cases, repertoires were sampled only after the peak T cell response. Females outnumbered males among donors, who were mostly white British; clonal diversity was possibly underestimated. CD4 TCRs covered the whole spike, strongest at regions 160-218 and 743-854.

Sequenced by immunoSEQ multiplex PCR; TCRdb stores in-frame clones only, minus some. Seen here are 140,000 to 150,000 clones, approximately 90% observed once, and the top ten hold 3% to 4%. Second doses at about 4 or about 12 weeks were pooled. This TCR was sampled from an adult who received the AZD1222 COVID-19 vaccine. Specimen: peripheral blood, collected 28 days after the second AZD1222 dose.

This CDR3 reads CASSLSRQGDQPQHF. DNA of the CDR3: TGTGCCAGCAGTTTATCTAGGCAGGGGGATCAGCCCCAGCATTTT. The V gene is TRBV28, the J gene TRBJ1-5; 7 bases agree with TRBD1. The germline gives CDR1 MDHEN, CDR2 SYDVKM. This CDR3 is built from 15 residues. V shed 1 base, J shed 5 bases, and the junction held 5 bases outside the gene matches.